This TCR beta chain was documented in a study of T cell changes during pregnancy in multiple sclerosis. The trim removed 2 bases at V and 6 bases at J, leaving 7 bases unmatched. Germline V CDR1 and CDR2: SGHTA, FQGTGA. CDR3 length: 15 amino acids. TCRdb's table, derived via immunoSEQ multiplex PCR, lists solely in-frame clones and lacks some. The repertoire includes under 50,000 clones, just over 90% of them detected once, and 0.47% sits in the top ten. Source: CD4+ T cells from peripheral blood mononuclear cells, taken in the first trimester of pregnancy. The chain joins TRBV7-3 to TRBJ2-3, with TRBD2 matching over 8 bases. The clonotype was recovered from a female donor in good health, enrolled as a control in a pregnancy study. The CDR3: CASSLALREGDTQYF. Written as DNA, the CDR3 is TGTGCCAGCAGCTTAGCCCTACGGGAGGGGGATACGCAGTATTTT.